Each of the 5 T cell receptor beta chains below was sequenced from the same sample in a study of T cell responses to AZD1222 COVID-19 vaccine. TCRdb's table, derived via immunoSEQ multiplex PCR, lists solely in-frame clones and lacks some. The profile shows around 140,000 clones, around 89% of them singletons. The specimen comprised peripheral blood, sampled on day 0 of AZD1222 vaccination. These TCRs come from an adult in good health.

The chain couples TRBV15 to TRBJ1-1, with no clear D. In germline, CDR1 is LNHNV, CDR2 YYDKDF (reference sequence). The CDR3 length is 13 residues. Trimming pared 1 base from V and 6 bases from J, leaving 9 bases between. CDR3 sequence (DNA): TGTGCCACCAGCAGAGTTAAGGGTTCTGAAGCTTTCTTT. Translated: CATSRVKGSEAFF.

V is TRBV7-9 and J is TRBJ1-6, with D hard to call. The CDR3 length is 14 residues. CDR1 is SEHNR and CDR2 is FQNEAQ in the germline V gene (reference sequence). V was cut by 3 bases and J by 4 bases, with 7 bases left in between. The CDR3 region is CASSLDQYNSPLHF. CDR3 sequence (DNA): TGTGCCAGCAGCTTGGATCAGTATAATTCACCCCTCCACTTT.

This chain joins TRBV2 and TRBJ2-3, with TRBD2 identical over 9 bases. The V gene end was trimmed by 5 bases and the J gene end by 0 bases; junction bases not matched to a gene: 6. Germline assignment: CDR1 SNHLY and CDR2 FYNNEI. The CDR3 covers 16 residues. The CDR3 DNA reads TGTGCCAGCAGTTTACTAGCGGGTTCTAGCACAGATACGCAGTATTTT. It yields the protein CASSLLAGSSTDTQYF.

The chain combines TRBV28 with TRBJ2-2; D is ambiguous. Germline lookup yields CDR1 MDHEN and CDR2 SYDVKM. The CDR3 runs to 14 residues. Trimming left V 7 bases short and J 2 bases short, with 11 bases between. In DNA form, the CDR3 reads TGTGCCAGCACTCTCCCCTCCAACACCGGGGAGCTGTTTTTT. This gives the protein CASTLPSNTGELFF.

The chain links TRBV19 to TRBJ2-7; 8 positions agree with TRBD1. Germline V gives CDR1 LNHDA, CDR2 SQIVND (reference sequence). After removal of 6 bases from V and 4 bases from J, the junction contained 11 bases not matched to a gene. This CDR3 region has 15 residues. DNA of the CDR3: TGTGCCAGTAGGCCGACCCAGGGGGCGAAATACGAGCAGTACTTC. Its translation is CASRPTQGAKYEQYF.